Below are 16 T cell receptor beta chains sequenced from a single sample in a study of Tregs in tolerant kidney transplant recipients. Profiling relied on immunoSEQ multiplex PCR, and the TCRdb table lists in-frame clones only, not all of them. The sample records fewer than 150,000 clones, around 94% being singletons. The sample taken for sequencing was CD4+ T cells from blood. The origin of the receptors is a human donor in good health.

The chain couples TRBV30 to TRBJ2-2, with D unclear. Germline CDR1 and CDR2: GTSNPN and SVGIG (reference sequence). Trimming removed 6 bases at V and 2 bases at J, with 10 bases between. There are 13 residues in the CDR3. CDR3 in amino acids: CACRATNTGELFF. Written as DNA, the CDR3 is TGTGCCTGCCGGGCGACCAACACCGGGGAGCTGTTTTTT.

The rearrangement joins TRBV5-1 to TRBJ1-4; D not resolved. V was shortened by 1 base and J by 7 bases, with 14 bases between the two germline ends. Germline-derived CDR1 and CDR2 are SGHRS and YFSETQ. This CDR3 has 15 residues. CDR3 residues: CASSLQFGEREKLFF. For the CDR3, the DNA is TGCGCCAGCAGCTTGCAATTTGGGGAGCGTGAAAAACTGTTTTTT.

The chain links TRBV5-1 to TRBJ1-2; D is ambiguous. This CDR3 has 13 amino acids. The V end lost 0 bases, the J end lost 3 bases, and 6 bases lay between the germline ends. Germline CDR1 SGHRS, CDR2 YFSETQ. CDR3 protein: CASSLGRDYGYTF. The CDR3 DNA follows: TGCGCCAGCAGCTTGGGGAGGGACTATGGCTACACCTTC.

J is TRBJ1-2 and V is TRBV5-6, with unresolved D. CDR3 length: 13 residues. V gave up 1 base and J gave up 3 bases, with 7 bases separating them. CDR1 is SGHDT, CDR2 YYEEEE, per germline. In DNA, the CDR3 is TGTGCCAGCAGCTTGCAGGTCCACTATGGCTACACCTTC. It encodes CASSLQVHYGYTF. The full variable domain, in which reference TRBV5-6 and TRBJ1-2 provide the parts outside the CDR3, is DAGVTQSPTHLIKTRGQQVTLRCSPKSGHDTVSWYQQALGQGPQFIFQYYEEEERQRGNFPDRFSGHQFPNYSSELNVNALLLGDSALYLCASSLQVHYGYTFGSGTRLTVV.

The genes are TRBV7-9 and TRBJ2-1, with 10 bases aligning to TRBD2. The CDR3 runs 15 residues. V was clipped by 1 base and J by 8 bases; unmatched bases: 5. Germline V lookup: CDR1 SEHNR, CDR2 FQNEAQ (reference sequence). CDR3 in DNA: TGTGCCAGCAGCTTAGATAGCGGGGGGCCAGATGAGCAGTTCTTC. Its protein is CASSLDSGGPDEQFF.

The chain uses TRBV18 and TRBJ1-1; D not certain. V was trimmed by 1 base and J by 4 bases, leaving 10 bases between them. The CDR3 runs 14 residues. Germline lookup yields CDR1 KGHSH and CDR2 LQKENI. The CDR3 sequence: CASSPQTGVTEAFF. CDR3 bases: TGTGCCAGCTCACCACAAACCGGGGTCACTGAAGCTTTCTTT.

This clone is a singleton in its sample. At one of its ends the junction is not consistent with the germline gene, which may arise from a read error. This chain uses TRBV7-2 with TRBJ1-2; 7 positions agree with TRBD1. Germline CDR1 and CDR2: SGHTA and FQGNSA. CDR3 length equals 13 residues. DNA of the CDR3: TGTGCCAGCAGCATCCCGGGACAGCGTATGTCTGTCTTC. It translates to CASSIPGQRMSVF.

V gene TRBV5-4 combines with J gene TRBJ2-3; 11 positions match TRBD2. With V trimmed by 3 bases and J by 3 bases, 6 bases remained unmatched. Germline CDR1 is SGHNT and CDR2 is YYREEE (reference sequence). The CDR3 is 16 residues long. CDR3 loop: CASSSPSGRSTDTQYF. CDR3 nucleotide sequence: TGTGCCAGCAGCTCCCCTAGCGGGAGGTCGACAGATACGCAGTATTTT.

This clone was detected once. The chain joins TRBV10-2 to TRBJ1-2; TRBD1 matches 8 bases. V gave up 3 bases and J gave up 4 bases; unmatched junction bases: 7. The CDR3 length is 15 residues. Germline-derived CDR1 and CDR2 are WSHSY and SAAADI. The CDR3 region has the DNA TGCGCCAGCAGTGATCAGGGGGCGCTTGGCTATGGCTACACCTTC. The encoded protein is CASSDQGALGYGYTF.

CDR3 nucleotides: TGCGCCAGCAGCTTGGCCCCGGGCAGGGTCGGCACTGAAGCTTTCTTT. This encodes CASSLAPGRVGTEAFF. The chain couples TRBV5-1 to TRBJ1-1, with D maybe TRBD1 (5 bases). The V end lost 0 bases, the J end lost 4 bases, and 16 bases lay between the germline ends. The CDR3 runs to 16 residues. The germline gives CDR1 SGHRS, CDR2 YFSETQ.

J is TRBJ2-7 and V is TRBV4-1; the D gene could be TRBD1 or TRBD2 (5 bases each). Trimming removed 3 bases from V and 2 bases from J, with 14 bases in between. Germline CDR1 reads MGHRA; CDR2 reads YSYEKL. The CDR3 totals 15 residues. CDR3 residues: CASSQGDHFPYEQYF. The DNA of the CDR3 is TGCGCCAGCAGCCAGGGGGACCATTTTCCCTACGAGCAGTACTTC.

The chain carries TRBV12-5 and TRBJ2-1, with 11 bases lining up with TRBD2. J was trimmed by 2 bases and V by 2 bases; bases with no gene match: 5. CDR3 size: 17 residues. Germline V CDR1 and CDR2: LGHNT, FRNRAP. CDR3 residues: CASGLTPLAGAYNEQFF. The CDR3 nucleotides are TGTGCTAGTGGTTTGACGCCACTAGCGGGAGCCTACAATGAGCAGTTCTTC.

The rearrangement uses TRBV18 and TRBJ1-1, with a weak D call TRBD1 (5 bases). The CDR3 has 14 amino acids. The germline gives CDR1 KGHSH, CDR2 LQKENI. Between the trimmed V and J ends, which lost 4 bases and 3 bases, there was a span of 12 bases. This CDR3 reads CASSLSTEYTEAFF. The CDR3 region has the DNA TGTGCCAGCTCACTCTCGACAGAATACACTGAAGCTTTCTTT.

This chain links TRBV15 with TRBJ1-6; D gene uncertain. Per the germline V gene, CDR1 is LNHNV and CDR2 is YYDKDF (reference sequence). V dropped 5 bases and J dropped 9 bases, with 11 bases sitting between them. The CDR3 is 13 amino acids. CDR3 in amino acids: CATSGVEVSPLHF. The CDR3 DNA is TGTGCCACCAGCGGGGTCGAGGTTTCACCCCTCCACTTT.

The chain combines TRBV15 with TRBJ2-2; possible D gene TRBD1, 5 bases. CDR3 size: 14 residues. With 1 base removed from V and 6 bases from J, the gap between germline ends came to 9 bases. Germline CDR1 LNHNV, CDR2 YYDKDF (reference sequence). CDR3 sequence: CATSRVRVAGELFF. Here the CDR3 DNA reads TGTGCCACCAGCAGAGTCAGGGTTGCCGGGGAGCTGTTTTTT.

J is TRBJ1-4 and V is TRBV2; TRBD1 agrees at 9 bases. CDR3 length equals 14 residues. With 5 bases clipped from V and 5 bases from J, the junction kept 3 bases outside the gene matches. CDR1 is SNHLY, CDR2 FYNNEI, per germline. The CDR3, as DNA: TGTGCCAGCAGTCAGACAGGGGGAAATGAAAAACTGTTTTTT. Protein product: CASSQTGGNEKLFF.